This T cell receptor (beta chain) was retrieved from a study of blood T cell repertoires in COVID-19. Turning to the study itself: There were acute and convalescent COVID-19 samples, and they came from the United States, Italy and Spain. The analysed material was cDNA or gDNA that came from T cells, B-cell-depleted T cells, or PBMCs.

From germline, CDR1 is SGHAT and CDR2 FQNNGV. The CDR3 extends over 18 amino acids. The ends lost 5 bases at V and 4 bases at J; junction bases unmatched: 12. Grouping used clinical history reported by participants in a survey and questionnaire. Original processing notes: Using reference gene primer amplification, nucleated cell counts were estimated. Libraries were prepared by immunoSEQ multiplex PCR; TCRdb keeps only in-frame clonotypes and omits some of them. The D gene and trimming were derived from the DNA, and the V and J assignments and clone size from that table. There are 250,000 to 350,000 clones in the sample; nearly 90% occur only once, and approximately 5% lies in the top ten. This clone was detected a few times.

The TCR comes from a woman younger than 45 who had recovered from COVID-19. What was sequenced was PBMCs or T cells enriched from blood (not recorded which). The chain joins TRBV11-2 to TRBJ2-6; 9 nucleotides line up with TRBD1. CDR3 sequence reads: CASSIRPGTGTGANVLTF. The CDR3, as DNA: TGTGCCAGCAGCATACGTCCCGGGACAGGGACCGGGGCCAACGTCCTGACTTTC.